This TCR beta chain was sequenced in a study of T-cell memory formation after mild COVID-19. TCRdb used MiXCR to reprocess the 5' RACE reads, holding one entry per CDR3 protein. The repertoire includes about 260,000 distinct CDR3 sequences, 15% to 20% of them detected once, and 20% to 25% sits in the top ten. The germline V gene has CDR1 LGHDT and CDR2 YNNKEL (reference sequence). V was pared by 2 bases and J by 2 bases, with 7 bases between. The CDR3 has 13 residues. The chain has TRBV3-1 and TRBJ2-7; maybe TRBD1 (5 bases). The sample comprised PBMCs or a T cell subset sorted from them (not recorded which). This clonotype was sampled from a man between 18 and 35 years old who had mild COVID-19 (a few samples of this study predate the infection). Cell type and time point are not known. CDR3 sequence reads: CASSQKGTYEQYF. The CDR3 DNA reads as TGTGCCAGCAGCCAAAAGGGGACCTACGAGCAGTACTTC.